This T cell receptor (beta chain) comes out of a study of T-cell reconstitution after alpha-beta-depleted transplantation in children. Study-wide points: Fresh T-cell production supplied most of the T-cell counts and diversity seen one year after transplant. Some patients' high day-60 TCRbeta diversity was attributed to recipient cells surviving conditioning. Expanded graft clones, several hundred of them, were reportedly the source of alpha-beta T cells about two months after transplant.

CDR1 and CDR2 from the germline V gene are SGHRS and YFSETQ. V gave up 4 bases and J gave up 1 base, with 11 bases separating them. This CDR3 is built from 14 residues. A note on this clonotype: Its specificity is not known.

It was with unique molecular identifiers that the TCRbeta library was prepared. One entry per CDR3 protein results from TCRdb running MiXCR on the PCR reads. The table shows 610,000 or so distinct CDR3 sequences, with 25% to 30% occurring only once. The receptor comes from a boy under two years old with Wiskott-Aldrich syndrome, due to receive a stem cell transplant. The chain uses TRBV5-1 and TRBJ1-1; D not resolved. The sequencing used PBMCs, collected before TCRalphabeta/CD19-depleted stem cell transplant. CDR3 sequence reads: CASSAVHANTEAFF. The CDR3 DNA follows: TGCGCCAGCAGCGCCGTACATGCGAACACTGAAGCTTTCTTT.